The 8 T cell receptor beta chains in this list originate from one sample, sequenced in a study of blood T cell repertoires in COVID-19. The repertoire was sequenced with immunoSEQ multiplex PCR; TCRdb's copy has only in-frame clones and lacks some. The sample records 250,000 to 300,000 clones, 90% being singletons. What was sequenced was peripheral blood. These TCRs come from a middle-aged woman with acute or convalescent COVID-19.

The chain has TRBV9 and TRBJ1-3, with D perhaps matching TRBD1 (6 bases). The CDR3 is 16 residues long. In germline, CDR1 is SGDLS, CDR2 YYNGEE. V dropped 5 bases and J dropped 0 bases, with 15 bases sitting between them. CDR3 DNA sequence: TGTGCCAGCAGTGACACCGGACAGAGCTCTGGAAACACCATATATTTT. Translation: CASSDTGQSSGNTIYF.

The rearrangement links TRBV27 to TRBJ2-1; weak D call: TRBD1 (6 bases). Trimming took 2 bases from V and 4 from J, leaving 15 bases between them. CDR3 length: 16 residues. Germline CDR1 is MNHEY and CDR2 is SMNVEV (reference sequence). In nucleotides, the CDR3 is TGTGCCAGCAGTTTAATACAGGGAAGGTATTACAATGAGCAGTTCTTC. Protein product: CASSLIQGRYYNEQFF.

This rearrangement joins TRBV19 to TRBJ2-3; 7 nucleotides line up with TRBD2. The germline V gene has CDR1 LNHDA and CDR2 SQIVND (reference sequence). The CDR3 runs to 14 residues. V gave up 5 bases and J gave up 1 base; unmatched junction bases: 3. In nucleotides, the CDR3 is TGTGCCAGTAGTTCCCGGGGGGGCACAGATACGCAGTATTTT. Its translation: CASSSRGGTDTQYF.

The chain combines TRBV7-8 with TRBJ1-4; 8 bases line up with TRBD1. V dropped 1 base and J dropped 7; count of bases not matched to a gene: 11. The CDR3 extends over 17 amino acids. Germline V gene lookup returns CDR1 SGHVS and CDR2 FQNEAQ. The chain's CDR3 is CASSLDPRTGRGEKLFF. In DNA, the CDR3 is TGTGCCAGCAGCTTAGACCCCCGGACAGGGCGAGGTGAAAAACTGTTTTTT.

The genes are TRBV19 and TRBJ1-1; D is possibly TRBD1 (5 bases). This CDR3 has 15 residues. Germline CDR1 is LNHDA and CDR2 is SQIVND (reference sequence). V dropped 6 bases and J dropped 1 base, with 15 bases sitting between them. The CDR3, as DNA: TGTGCCAGTAGCGTCCAGGACACCTCGAACACTGAAGCTTTCTTT. The encoded protein is CASSVQDTSNTEAFF.

DNA for the CDR3: TGTGCCAGTAGTATAAACTCAGGGGGCAATCAGCCCCAGCATTTT. Protein: CASSINSGGNQPQHF. The chain is built from TRBV19 and TRBJ1-5, with D possibly being TRBD1 (6 bases). The CDR3 loop spans 15 amino acids. V was shortened by 2 bases and J by 2 bases, with 10 bases between the two germline ends. Germline CDR1 is LNHDA and CDR2 is SQIVND (reference sequence).

The genes are TRBV12-3 or TRBV12-4 and TRBJ2-1; perhaps TRBD2 as D (5 bases). The CDR3 length is 12 residues. Trimming took off 5 bases at V and 10 bases at J, with 12 bases between the two ends. The CDR3 spells CASSKLSGEQFF. The DNA for the CDR3 is TGTGCCAGCAGTAAACTAAGCGGCGAGCAGTTCTTC.

The chain uses TRBV23-1 and TRBJ1-1; no clear D. TRBV23-1 is flagged as an ORF with uncertain function. Trimming removed 3 bases from V and 4 bases from J, with 15 bases in between. CDR3 size: 15 residues. The CDR3 sequence is CASSHPTNSGTEAFF. The CDR3 bases are TGCGCCAGCAGTCACCCTACTAACAGCGGCACTGAAGCTTTCTTT.